One and the same sample provided the 12 T cell receptor beta chains below, sequenced in a study of shared clonotypes between healthy human individuals. Terminally differentiated effector memory CD45RA+ cells were left out of the naive CD8 fraction, which was CD45RO-negative and positively selected for CCR7. Clones were sequenced by immunoSEQ multiplex PCR, and TCRdb holds only the in-frame ones, with some missing. Of roughly 2.1 million clones in the sample, approximately 94% are singletons; the top ten hold around 1.7%. The specimen was naive CD8+ T cells from PBMCs. The receptors here all came from a man between 18 and 29 years old in good health. Some clones in this sample may be carry-over from other donors' samples.

V and J are TRBV29-1 and TRBJ1-4, with D perhaps TRBD1 (5 bases). The CDR3 is 13 residues long. Germline V gene lookup returns CDR1 SQVTM and CDR2 ANQGSEA. Trimming removed 3 bases at V and 6 bases at J, with 11 bases between. The CDR3: CSVEVGVDEKLFF. In DNA form, the CDR3 reads TGCAGCGTTGAGGTGGGGGTAGATGAAAAACTGTTTTTT.

This clone occurred a few times. The chain links TRBV4-1 to TRBJ1-1; D gene uncertain. V dropped 1 base and J dropped 3 bases, with 9 bases sitting between them. From germline, CDR1 is MGHRA and CDR2 YSYEKL. The CDR3 consists of 14 residues. The CDR3 coding sequence is TGCGCCAGCAGCCAAGTAGTCAGCCACACTGAAGCTTTCTTT. Translating it yields CASSQVVSHTEAFF.

The CDR3 loop is CASSAPGQGSREQFF. The CDR3 region has the DNA TGTGCCAGCAGCGCACCGGGACAGGGGTCGAGGGAGCAGTTCTTC. The chain uses TRBV9 and TRBJ2-1, with 10 nucleotides matching TRBD1. The CDR3 consists of 15 residues. The V and J ends lost 3 bases and 10 bases, in that order; junction bases with no gene match: 10. CDR1 and CDR2 (germline): SGDLS, YYNGEE.

The chain employs TRBV7-3 and TRBJ2-7; D is possibly TRBD2 (6 bases). CDR1 and CDR2 (germline): SGHTA, FQGTGA. The CDR3 has 13 residues. The ends were cut back, 5 bases at V and 7 bases at J, with 15 bases in the middle. This CDR3 reads CASSQGLSGEQYF. CDR3 bases: TGTGCCAGCAGCCAGGGACTCTCGGGAGAGCAGTACTTC.

This rearrangement joins TRBV6-1 to TRBJ1-4; 10 bases map to TRBD1. This CDR3 is 17 amino acids long. With 6 bases clipped from V and 5 bases from J, the junction kept 12 bases outside the gene matches. In germline, CDR1 is MNHNS, CDR2 SASEGT. The CDR3 region is CASREPTGGAENEKLFF. CDR3 sequence (DNA): TGTGCCAGCAGAGAACCGACAGGGGGCGCGGAGAATGAAAAACTGTTTTTT.

The rearrangement links TRBV11-2 to TRBJ2-7; 14 bases agree with TRBD2. This CDR3 spans 18 amino acids. J was trimmed by 4 bases and V by 2 bases; bases with no gene match: 10. Germline V CDR1 and CDR2: SGHAT, FQNNGV. The CDR3 reads CASSLSRPGLAGGYEQYF. The CDR3 DNA is TGTGCCAGCAGCTTAAGCCGGCCCGGACTAGCGGGGGGATACGAGCAGTACTTC.

V is TRBV25-1 and J is TRBJ1-2, with 7 bases identical to TRBD1. Germline V gene lookup returns CDR1 MGHDK and CDR2 SYGVNS. CDR3 length equals 15 residues. The J segment lost 4 bases and the V segment lost 3 bases, leaving 8 bases of the junction unmatched. The CDR3 bases are TGTGCCAGCAGTGACGACAGGGATCGGATCTATGGCTACACCTTC. Translation gives CASSDDRDRIYGYTF.

V usage is TRBV27 and J usage is TRBJ1-5; D is undetermined. Germline-derived CDR1 and CDR2 are MNHEY and SMNVEV (reference sequence). The CDR3 length is 14 residues. V was shortened by 8 bases and J by 4 bases, with 15 bases between the two germline ends. The CDR3 bases are TGTGCCAGCTCCGACCTTGGAGGGAATCAGCCCCAGCATTTT. Its protein is CASSDLGGNQPQHF.

This rearrangement joins TRBV21-1 to TRBJ2-7; TRBD2, the D gene given by the table, was not confirmed from the DNA. TRBV21-1 is annotated as a pseudogene. The CDR3 consists of 11 residues. The DNA of the CDR3 is TGTGCCAGCAGCCCCCCGTACGAGCAGTACTTC. It yields the protein CASSPPYEQYF.

The chain recombines TRBV6-5 with TRBJ2-7; 9 bases line up with TRBD1. J gave up 3 bases and V 0 bases, and 3 bases lay outside the gene matches. CDR3 length: 15 amino acids. Germline CDR1 is MNHEY and CDR2 is SVGAGI. CDR3 DNA: TGTGCCAGCAGTTACTCCGGGACAGGGAACTACGAGCAGTACTTC. This translates into CASSYSGTGNYEQYF.

The chain's CDR3 is CASSLAGPAYEQYF. The CDR3 bases are TGCGCCAGCAGCTTAGCGGGACCTGCCTACGAGCAGTACTTC. V and J are TRBV5-1 and TRBJ2-7; 7 bases align to TRBD2. V trimming: 2 bases; J trimming: 2 bases; junction bases outside the gene matches: 4. The CDR3 is made up of 14 amino acids. CDR1 and CDR2 (germline): SGHRS, YFSETQ.

This rearrangement joins TRBV4-1 to TRBJ2-2; possible D gene TRBD2, 7 bases. CDR1 MGHRA and CDR2 YSYEKL come from the germline V gene. Trimming removed 4 bases from V and 1 base from J, with 13 bases in between. CDR3 length: 16 residues. CDR3 amino acids: CASSPGGGMNTGELFF. CDR3 bases: TGCGCCAGCAGCCCGGGGGGCGGGATGAACACCGGGGAGCTGTTTTTT.